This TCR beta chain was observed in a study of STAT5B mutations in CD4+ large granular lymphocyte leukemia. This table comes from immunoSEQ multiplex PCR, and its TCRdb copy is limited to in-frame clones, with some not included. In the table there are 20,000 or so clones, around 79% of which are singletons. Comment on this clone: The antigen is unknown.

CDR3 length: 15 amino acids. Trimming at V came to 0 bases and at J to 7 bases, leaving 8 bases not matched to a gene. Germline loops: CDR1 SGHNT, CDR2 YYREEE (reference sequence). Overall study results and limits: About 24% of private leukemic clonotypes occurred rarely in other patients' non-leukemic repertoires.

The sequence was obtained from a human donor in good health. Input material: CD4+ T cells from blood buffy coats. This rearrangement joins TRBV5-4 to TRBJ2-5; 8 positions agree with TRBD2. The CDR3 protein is CASSLDRGGLRTQYF. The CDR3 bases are TGTGCCAGCAGCTTGGATCGGGGGGGCCTGAGGACCCAGTACTTC.